This T cell receptor beta chain stems from a study of preoperative IRX-2 immunotherapy in early breast cancer. TCRdb's copy holds only in-frame clones and misses some; the assay was immunoSEQ multiplex PCR. This sample yields about 27,000 clones, of which about four fifths are seen a single time; less than 2.5% belongs to the top ten. The CDR3 sequence is 14 residues long. V dropped 4 bases and J dropped 6 bases, with 15 bases sitting between them. Germline V lookup: CDR1 KGHSH, CDR2 LQKENI. The treatment is: preoperative locoregional IRX-2 cytokine immunotherapy. Samples came from a phase Ib trial of preoperative locoregional IRX-2 cytokine immunotherapy.

This receptor was obtained from a human donor with breast cancer. Sequenced material: lymph node tissue, taken before IRX-2 immunotherapy. The gene calls are TRBV18 and TRBJ1-1; weak D call: TRBD1 (6 bases). CDR3 protein: CASSLAGEGAEAFF. DNA for the CDR3: TGTGCCAGCTCACTCGCCGGGGAGGGGGCTGAAGCTTTCTTT. Complete variable domain (other parts from reference TRBV18 and TRBJ1-1): NAGVMQNPRHLVRRRGQEARLRCSPMKGHSHVYWYRQLPEEGLKFMVYLQKENIIDESGMPKERFSAEFPKEGPSILRIQQVVRGDSAAYFCASSLAGEGAEAFFGQGTRLTVV.